This TCR beta chain was obtained from a study of T cells in Graves' hyperthyroidism and ophthalmopathy. RNA transcripts gave rise to amplified TCR beta CDR3 regions. A first-round RT-PCR of the TCR CDR3 used the HTBI primer set. TCRdb reprocessed the multiplex PCR reads via MiXCR and lists one record per CDR3 protein. The sample consists of approximately 640,000 distinct CDR3 sequences, around 16% of them appearing once. Fresh peripheral blood, approximately 10 ml, was the source of the PBMCs. CDR1 and CDR2 (germline): LGHDT, YNNKEL (reference sequence). The length of the CDR3 is 15 residues. J was trimmed by 3 bases and V by 4 bases; bases with no gene match: 5. This clonotype has ten or more counts.

The V call is TRBV3-1, the J call TRBJ2-2, with 7 bases that match TRBD2. Material for sequencing was blood. This TCR was recovered from a man over 45 with Graves' hyperthyroidism. The CDR3 nucleotides are TGTGCCAGCAGCCCCGCGGGAGAGGACACCGGGGAGCTGTTTTTT. Protein: CASSPAGEDTGELFF.